The 25 T cell receptor beta chains below come from one sample, sequenced in a study of molecular identifiers for immune sequencing clone quantification. TCRdb recomputed calls from the PCR reads with MiXCR, one row per CDR3 protein. The data contain about 97,000 distinct CDR3 sequences, more than 20% of them singletons. Sequenced: naive CD8+ T cells from blood, with Jurkat cell RNA spiked in. Described subset: FACS-sorted CD8+CD4-CCR7+CD45RA+ naive T cells. The origin of the receptors is a human donor in good health. Some libraries in this study had Jurkat cell RNA spiked in.

For this clonotype: Just one base apart from a much larger clone, this may be a read error. CDR3 nucleotides: TGTGCCAGCAGAAGGACAGAGATTAACTATGGCCACACCTTC. It codes for CASRRTEINYGHTF. The V call is TRBV12-3 or TRBV12-4, the J call TRBJ1-2, with a possible D match to TRBD1 (6 bases). CDR3 length: 14 residues.

This clonotype was counted many times. The chain has TRBV7-2 and TRBJ2-4; TRBD2 matches 12 bases. The V gene end was trimmed by 4 bases and the J gene end by 7 bases; junction bases not matched to a gene: 5. Germline lookup yields CDR1 SGHTA and CDR2 FQGNSA. The CDR3 consists of 15 residues. CDR3 DNA: TGTGCCAGCAGCTCGACTAGCGGGAGTATGAACATTCAGTACTTC. It is translated as CASSSTSGSMNIQYF. The whole variable domain, remainder taken from reference TRBV7-2 and TRBJ2-4, is GAGVSQSPSNKVTEKGKDVELRCDPISGHTALYWYRQSLGQGLEFLIYFQGNSAPDKSGLPSDRFSAERTGGSVSTLTIQRTQQEDSAVYLCASSSTSGSMNIQYFGAGTRLSVL.

This clonotype has more than one count but fewer than ten. The chain joins TRBV11-2 to TRBJ2-5, with D perhaps TRBD1 (5 bases). Germline V lookup: CDR1 SGHAT, CDR2 FQNNGV. Trimming cost V 1 base and J 3 bases, with 12 bases left between them. The CDR3 has 15 residues. The CDR3 bases are TGTGCCAGCAGCTTAGTTCCAGGGCTAGAAGAGACCCAGTACTTC. Its translation is CASSLVPGLEETQYF.

For this clonotype: This may arise from a read error, as a much more abundant clone is one base away. In DNA, the CDR3 is TGCAGTGCTAGTTTTGGGCTCGGGTACGATGAGCAGTTCTTC. Amino acid sequence: CSASFGLGYDEQFF. This chain joins TRBV20-1 and TRBJ2-1; D is undetermined. V gave up 3 bases and J gave up 8 bases, with 17 bases separating them. There are 14 residues in the CDR3. Germline CDR1 reads DFQATT; CDR2 reads SNEGSKA (reference sequence).

This clonotype was seen a single time. It may be a read error: a sequence one base away is much more abundant. This chain uses TRBV25-1 with TRBJ2-2; a weak D match, TRBD1 (6 bases). V shed 1 base and J shed 4 bases, with 19 bases lying between them. Germline CDR1 reads MGHDK; CDR2 reads SYGVNS. The CDR3 runs 18 residues. CDR3 DNA sequence: TGTGCCAGCAGTGAATTAACTGCAGGGGATTTGGGCACCGGGGAGCTGTTTTTT. It is translated as CASSELTAGDLGTGELFF.

This clonotype was observed at least ten times. The chain employs TRBV5-4 and TRBJ2-4; D perhaps matches TRBD1 (5 bases). Trimming took 0 bases from V and 0 from J, leaving 13 bases between them. In germline, CDR1 is SGHNT, CDR2 YYREEE (reference sequence). The CDR3 sequence is 17 residues long. The CDR3, as DNA: TGTGCCAGCAGCTTGGCCCAGGGATTCCGAGCCAAAAACATTCAGTACTTC. Translating gives CASSLAQGFRAKNIQYF.

As to this clonotype: This may stem from a read error, because a much larger clone lies one nucleotide away. V is TRBV4-1 and J is TRBJ1-5; D remains ambiguous. The CDR3 is 15 residues long. Germline lookup yields CDR1 MGHRA and CDR2 YSYEKL. In nucleotides, the CDR3 is TGCGCCAGCACAAAATCGTGGATGAGCAGTCAGCCCCAGCATTTT. This codes for CASTKSWMSSQPQHF.

Note on this clonotype: Given a much more abundant clone one base away, this may be a read error. The chain carries TRBV10-3 and TRBJ2-2; 8 nucleotides match TRBD2. The CDR3 totals 16 residues. V gave up 0 bases and J gave up 4 bases; unmatched junction bases: 4. CDR1 ENHRY and CDR2 SYGVKD come from the germline V gene. The DNA for the CDR3 is TGTGCCATCAGTGAGTCACTAGCGGTCATCACCGGGGAGCTGTTTTTT. It encodes CAISESLAVITGELFF.

Remarks on this clonotype: This may be a read error: a much more frequent sequence differs by one nucleotide. The chain joins TRBV7-9 to TRBJ2-6, with TRBD2 as a possible D gene (5 bases). The germline V gene encodes CDR1 SEHNR and CDR2 FQNEAQ (reference sequence). CDR3 length: 14 amino acids. The CDR3, as DNA: TGTGCCGGCAGCTGGGGAGACGGGGCCAACGTCCTGACTTTC. Its translation: CAGSWGDGANVLTF.

In its sample, this clonotype was seen many times. The V gene is TRBV7-9, the J gene TRBJ1-3, with D unresolved. Trimming took off 5 bases at V and 0 bases at J, with 8 bases between the two ends. Looked up from germline, CDR1 is SEHNR and CDR2 is FQNEAQ (reference sequence). CDR3 length: 14 residues. CDR3 loop: CASSPPNSGNTIYF. CDR3 sequence (DNA): TGTGCCAGCAGCCCCCCCAACTCTGGAAACACCATATATTTT.

This clonotype came up a few times. Since no conserved phenylalanine or tryptophan closes the CDR3, a read error is the likely cause. The V call is TRBV24-1, the J call TRBJ2-3; perhaps D is TRBD1 or TRBD2 (6 bases each). The CDR3 contains 13 residues. The V gene's germline CDR1 is KGHDR and CDR2 SFDVKD. V gave up 4 bases and J gave up 6 bases, with 10 bases separating them. The CDR3 DNA follows: TGTGCCACCAGTGACGGGGGCGCGGATACGCAGTATTCT. Protein: CATSDGGADTQYS.

This clonotype was seen a few times. The CDR3 DNA reads TGTGCCAGCAGCTTGGTGGCGGACAGGGGTATCGACAATGAGCAGTTCTTC. This codes for CASSLVADRGIDNEQFF. The chain links TRBV5-6 to TRBJ2-1; TRBD1 matches 9 bases. V lost 0 bases to trimming and J lost 5 bases; unmatched junction nucleotides: 9. CDR1 SGHDT and CDR2 YYEEEE come from the germline V gene. CDR3 length equals 17 residues.

Concerning this clonotype itself: Just one base apart from a much larger clone, this may be a read error. The chain recombines TRBV20-1 with TRBJ2-1; 7 bases are shared with TRBD1. The CDR3 consists of 16 residues. Germline CDR1 reads DFQATT; CDR2 reads SNEGSKA (reference sequence). The CDR3 bases are TGCAGTGCTAGACCTCTAGGACAGGTCCTCTCAAATGAGCGGTTCTTC. The encoded protein is CSARPLGQVLSNERFF.

This clonotype was seen repeatedly, ten times or more. This chain connects TRBV7-9 to TRBJ2-6; D may be TRBD1 or TRBD2 (5 bases each). The germline gives CDR1 SEHNR, CDR2 FQNEAQ (reference sequence). V lost 1 base, J lost 5 bases, and 9 bases lay in between. The CDR3 runs 15 residues. The CDR3 protein is CASSLVGAWANVLTF. As DNA, the CDR3 is TGTGCCAGCAGCTTAGTCGGGGCGTGGGCCAACGTCCTGACTTTC. The entire variable domain, with the rest obtained from reference TRBV7-9 and TRBJ2-6, is as follows: DTGVSQNPRHKITKRGQNVTFRCDPISEHNRLYWYRQTLGQGPEFLTYFQNEAQLEKSRLLSDRFSAERPKGSFSTLEIQRTEQGDSAMYLCASSLVGAWANVLTFGAGSRLTVL.

This clonotype came up once. Given a much more abundant clone one base away, this may be a read error. The chain combines TRBV11-2 with TRBJ2-1, with TRBD1 matching 7 bases. V gave up 4 bases and J gave up 6 bases; unmatched junction bases: 9. Germline assignment: CDR1 SGHAT and CDR2 FQNNGV. This CDR3 region has 15 residues. This chain's CDR3 is CASSSQGDSANEQFF. For the CDR3, the DNA is TGTGCCAGCAGCTCGCAAGGGGACAGCGCCAATGAGCAGTTCTTC.

This clonotype was detected many times. V gene TRBV13 combines with J gene TRBJ2-3; the match to TRBD2 covers 9 bases. Looked up from germline, CDR1 is PRHDT and CDR2 is FYEKMQ (reference sequence). Losses at the gene ends were 3 bases for V and 6 bases for J; bases not matched to a gene: 13. CDR3 length equals 17 residues. CDR3 amino acids: CASSFQALAGSQDTQYF. CDR3 sequence (DNA): TGTGCCAGCAGCTTTCAGGCGCTAGCGGGGAGCCAGGATACGCAGTATTTT.

On this clonotype itself: A read error may explain this, as a much larger clone is one base away. The CDR3 end shows no conserved phenylalanine or tryptophan, and so a read error is likely. The J gene is TRBJ1-1, the V gene TRBV4-3; tentatively, D is TRBD1 (6 bases). The CDR3 runs to 14 residues. Per germline, CDR1 LGHNA and CDR2 YSLEER. Trimming shortened V by 7 bases and J by 3 bases, and 15 bases separated the two germline ends. The CDR3 here is CASKPGVADTEAFL. The CDR3 DNA reads TGCGCCAGCAAACCAGGGGTCGCGGACACTGAAGCTTTCCTT.

The gene calls are TRBV24-1 and TRBJ2-5, with 7 nucleotides matching TRBD1. Germline lookup yields CDR1 KGHDR and CDR2 SFDVKD. After removal of 3 bases from V and 0 bases from J, the junction contained 6 bases not matched to a gene. CDR3 size: 16 residues. CDR3 in DNA: TGTGCCACCAGTGATGAGACAGGGACGAACCAAGAGACCCAGTACTTC. This sequence encodes CATSDETGTNQETQYF.

This clonotype showed up many times. The rearrangement links TRBV4-3 to TRBJ2-2; maybe TRBD2 (6 bases). Trimming stripped 4 bases from V and 2 bases from J, with 11 bases between. CDR1 and CDR2 (germline): LGHNA, YSLEER. The CDR3 is made up of 15 amino acids. CDR3 sequence reads: CASSPRGINTGELFF. The DNA of the CDR3 is TGCGCCAGCAGCCCTCGGGGGATTAACACCGGGGAGCTGTTTTTT.

This clonotype was seen repeatedly, ten times or more. V usage is TRBV7-9 and J usage is TRBJ2-5; the D gene could be TRBD1 or TRBD2 (6 bases each). V was pared by 1 base and J by 5 bases, with 14 bases between. Germline lookup yields CDR1 SEHNR and CDR2 FQNEAQ (reference sequence). This CDR3 has 15 amino acids. As DNA, the CDR3 is TGTGCCAGCAGCTTAGTGGGCTTCGGGGGCGAGACCCAGTACTTC. This encodes CASSLVGFGGETQYF.

Notes on this clonotype: With a much larger clone just one base away, this may be a read error. CDR3 in DNA: TGTGCCTGTATAGCGGGCCACACTGAAGCTTTCTTT. It codes for CACIAGHTEAFF. The chain carries TRBV30 and TRBJ1-1; D uncertain. The CDR3 extends over 12 amino acids. Germline CDR1 GTSNPN, CDR2 SVGIG (reference sequence). Trimming left V 6 bases short and J 3 bases short, with 11 bases between.

Concerning this clonotype itself: With a much larger clone just one base away, this may be a read error. The V and J genes are TRBV11-2 and TRBJ1-1; TRBD1 is a possible D gene (5 bases). The germline V gene has CDR1 SGHAT and CDR2 FQNNGV. The CDR3 is made up of 15 amino acids. The CDR3 bases are TGTGCCGGCAGCTCGTTAGGGACGGATGGAGCTGAAGCTTTCTTT. Protein product: CAGSSLGTDGAEAFF.

The chain has TRBV27 and TRBJ1-1; no reliable D call. V gave up 3 bases and J gave up 6 bases, with 5 bases separating them. Germline V gives CDR1 MNHEY, CDR2 SMNVEV (reference sequence). CDR3 length: 11 residues. This CDR3 is CASSLGAEAFF. The CDR3 DNA reads TGTGCCAGCAGTTTGGGCGCTGAAGCTTTCTTT.

This chain links TRBV3-1 with TRBJ1-1, with TRBD1 as a possible D gene (5 bases). V shed 0 bases and J shed 5 bases, with 19 bases lying between them. The CDR3 contains 17 residues. Germline lookup yields CDR1 LGHDT and CDR2 YNNKEL (reference sequence). The CDR3 DNA sequence: TGTGCCAGCAGCCAAGATCTAGGTACCGTCGGGGGTACTGAAGCTTTCTTT. This gives the protein CASSQDLGTVGGTEAFF. The whole variable domain, remainder taken from reference TRBV3-1 and TRBJ1-1, is DTAVSQTPKYLVTQMGNDKSIKCEQNLGHDTMYWYKQDSKKFLKIMFSYNNKELIINETVPNRFSPKSPDKAHLNLHINSLELGDSAVYFCASSQDLGTVGGTEAFFGQGTRLTVV.

Concerning this clonotype itself: One base away lies a much larger clone, so this may be a sequencing read error. Since no conserved phenylalanine or tryptophan closes the CDR3, a read error is the likely cause. The V and J genes are TRBV7-9 and TRBJ1-2, with a weak D call TRBD1 (5 bases). With 6 bases removed from V and 7 bases from J, the gap between germline ends came to 15 bases. Germline CDR1 reads SEHNR; CDR2 reads FQNEAQ (reference sequence). This CDR3 has 13 amino acids. CDR3 DNA: TGTGCCAGCAGTAGTGGGGGAAGGGCTGGCTACACCTCC. It codes for CASSSGGRAGYTS.